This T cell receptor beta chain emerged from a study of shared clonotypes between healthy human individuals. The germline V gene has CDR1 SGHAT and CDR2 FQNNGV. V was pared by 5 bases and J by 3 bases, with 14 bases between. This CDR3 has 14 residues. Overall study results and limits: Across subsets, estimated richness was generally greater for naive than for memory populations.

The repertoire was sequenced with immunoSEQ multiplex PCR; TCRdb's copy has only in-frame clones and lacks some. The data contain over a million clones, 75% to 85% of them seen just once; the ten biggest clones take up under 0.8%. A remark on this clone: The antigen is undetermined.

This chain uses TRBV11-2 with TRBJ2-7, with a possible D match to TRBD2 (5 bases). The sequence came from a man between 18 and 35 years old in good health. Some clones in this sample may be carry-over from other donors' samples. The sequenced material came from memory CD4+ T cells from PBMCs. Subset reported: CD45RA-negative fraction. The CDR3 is CASSPRDRFYEQYF. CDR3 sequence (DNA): TGTGCCAGCAGCCCCCGGGATCGCTTCTACGAGCAGTACTTC.